This T cell receptor (beta chain) is from a study of high-grade serous ovarian cancer treatment subgroups. Across the study: Mean per sample: around 13,000 reads, some 8,100 unique TCR beta rearrangements.

Tumor samples were taken before definitive surgery or chemotherapy. Sequencing was performed with immunoSEQ multiplex PCR; in TCRdb, only in-frame clones are kept and a portion is missing. The table lists fewer than 7,000 clones, roughly 72% of them singletons. Trimming at V came to 4 bases and at J to 3 bases, leaving 9 bases not matched to a gene. Germline V gives CDR1 SGHKS, CDR2 YYEKEE (reference sequence). The CDR3 runs 15 residues. The sequenced sample consisted of tumor tissue. The rearrangement uses TRBV5-5 and TRBJ1-2; 7 positions match TRBD1. This sequence was found in a human donor with high-grade serous ovarian cancer. The CDR3 nucleotides read TGTGCCAGCAGCCGCTCCGGGACAGCGGACTATGGCTACACCTTC. Its translation: CASSRSGTADYGYTF.